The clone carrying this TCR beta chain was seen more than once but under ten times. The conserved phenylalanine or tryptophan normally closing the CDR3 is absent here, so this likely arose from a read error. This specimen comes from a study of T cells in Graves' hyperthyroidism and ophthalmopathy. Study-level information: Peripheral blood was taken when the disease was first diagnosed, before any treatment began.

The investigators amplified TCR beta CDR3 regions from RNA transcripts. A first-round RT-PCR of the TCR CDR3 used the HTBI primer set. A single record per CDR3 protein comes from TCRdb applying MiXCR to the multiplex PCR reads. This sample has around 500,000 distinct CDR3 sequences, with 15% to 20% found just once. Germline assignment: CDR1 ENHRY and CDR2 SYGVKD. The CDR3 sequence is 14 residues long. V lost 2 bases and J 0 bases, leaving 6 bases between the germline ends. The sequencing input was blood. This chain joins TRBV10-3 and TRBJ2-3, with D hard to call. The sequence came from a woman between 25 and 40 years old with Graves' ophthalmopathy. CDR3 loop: CAISESSSTDTQYL. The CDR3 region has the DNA TGTGCCATCAGTGAGAGCTCAAGCACAGATACGCAGTATCTT.